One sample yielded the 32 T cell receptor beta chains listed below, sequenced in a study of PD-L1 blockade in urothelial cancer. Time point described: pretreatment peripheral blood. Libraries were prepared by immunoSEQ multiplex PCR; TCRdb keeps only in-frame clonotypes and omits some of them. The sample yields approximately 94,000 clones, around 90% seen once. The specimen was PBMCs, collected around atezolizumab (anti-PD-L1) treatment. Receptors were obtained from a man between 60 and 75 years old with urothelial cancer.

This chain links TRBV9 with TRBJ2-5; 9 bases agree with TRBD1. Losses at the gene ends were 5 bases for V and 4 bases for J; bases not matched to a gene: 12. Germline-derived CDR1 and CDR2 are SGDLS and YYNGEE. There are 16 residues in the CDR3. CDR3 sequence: CASSTPPGQGLETQYF. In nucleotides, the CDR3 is TGTGCCAGCAGTACCCCCCCGGGACAGGGACTAGAGACCCAGTACTTC.

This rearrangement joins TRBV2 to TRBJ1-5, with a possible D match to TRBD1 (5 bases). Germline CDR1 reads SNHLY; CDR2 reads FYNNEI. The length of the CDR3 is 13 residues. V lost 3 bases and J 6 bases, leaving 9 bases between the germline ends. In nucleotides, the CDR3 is TGTGCCAGCAGTGACTCCAGGGTTCAGCCCCAGCATTTT. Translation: CASSDSRVQPQHF.

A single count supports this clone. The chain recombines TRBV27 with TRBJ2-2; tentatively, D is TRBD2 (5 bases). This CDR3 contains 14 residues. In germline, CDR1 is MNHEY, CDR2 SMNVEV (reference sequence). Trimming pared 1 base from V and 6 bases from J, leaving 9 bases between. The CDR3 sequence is CASSLYEGAGELFF. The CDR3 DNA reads TGTGCCAGCAGTTTATATGAGGGCGCCGGGGAGCTGTTTTTT.

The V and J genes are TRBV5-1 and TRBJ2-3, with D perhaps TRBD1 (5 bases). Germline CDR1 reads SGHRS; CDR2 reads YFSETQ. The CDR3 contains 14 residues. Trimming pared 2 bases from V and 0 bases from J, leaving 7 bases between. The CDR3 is CASSFQGSTDTQYF. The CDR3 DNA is TGCGCCAGCAGCTTCCAGGGTAGCACAGATACGCAGTATTTT. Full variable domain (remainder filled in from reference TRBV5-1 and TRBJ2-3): KAGVTQTPRYLIKTRGQQVTLSCSPISGHRSVSWYQQTPGQGLQFLFEYFSETQRNKGNFPGRFSGRQFSNSRSEMNVSTLELGDSALYLCASSFQGSTDTQYFGPGTRLTVL.

The CDR3 coding sequence is TGTGCCAGCTCACCACAGGGGGCGCAGAGCACCGGGGAGCTGTTTTTT. Its protein product is CASSPQGAQSTGELFF. The rearrangement uses TRBV18 and TRBJ2-2; 7 nucleotides line up with TRBD1. V dropped 1 base and J dropped 4; count of bases not matched to a gene: 6. Germline-derived CDR1 and CDR2 are KGHSH and LQKENI. The CDR3 loop spans 16 amino acids.

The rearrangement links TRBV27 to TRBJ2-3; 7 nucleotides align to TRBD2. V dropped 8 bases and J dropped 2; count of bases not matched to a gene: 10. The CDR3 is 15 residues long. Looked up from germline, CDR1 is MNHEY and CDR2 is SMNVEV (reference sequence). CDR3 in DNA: TGTGCCAGCTGCCAGGCGGGGGATGCCACAGATACGCAGTATTTT. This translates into CASCQAGDATDTQYF.

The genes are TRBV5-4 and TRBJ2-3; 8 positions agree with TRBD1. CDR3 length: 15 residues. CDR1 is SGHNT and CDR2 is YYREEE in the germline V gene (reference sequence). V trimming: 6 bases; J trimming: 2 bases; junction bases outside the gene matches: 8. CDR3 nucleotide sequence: TGTGCCAGCAACGACAGGGGTGACTACACAGATACGCAGTATTTT. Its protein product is CASNDRGDYTDTQYF.

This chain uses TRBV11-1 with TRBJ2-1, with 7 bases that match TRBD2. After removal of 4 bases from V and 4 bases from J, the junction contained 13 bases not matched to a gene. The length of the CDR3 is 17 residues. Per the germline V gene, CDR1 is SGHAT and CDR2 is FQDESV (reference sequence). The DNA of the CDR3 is TGTGCCAGCAGCTCAACCGAGACGGGAGGCGGTTACAATGAGCAGTTCTTC. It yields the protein CASSSTETGGGYNEQFF.

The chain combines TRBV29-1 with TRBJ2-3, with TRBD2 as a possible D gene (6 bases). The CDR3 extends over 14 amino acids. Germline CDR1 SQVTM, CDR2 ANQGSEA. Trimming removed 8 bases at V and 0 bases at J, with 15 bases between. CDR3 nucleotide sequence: TGCAGCCTGAGGGGTAGCGGTAGCACAGATACGCAGTATTTT. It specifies CSLRGSGSTDTQYF.

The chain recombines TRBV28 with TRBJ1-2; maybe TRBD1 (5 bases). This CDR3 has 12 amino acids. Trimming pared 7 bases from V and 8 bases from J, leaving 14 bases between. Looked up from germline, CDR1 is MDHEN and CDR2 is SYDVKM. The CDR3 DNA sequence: TGTGCCAGCAATTCAGGGCCGGCAGGCTACACCTTC. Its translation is CASNSGPAGYTF.

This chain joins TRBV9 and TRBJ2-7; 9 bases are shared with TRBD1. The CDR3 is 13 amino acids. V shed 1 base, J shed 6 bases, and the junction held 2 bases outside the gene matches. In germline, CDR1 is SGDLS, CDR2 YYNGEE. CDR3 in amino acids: CASSVTTGGEQYF. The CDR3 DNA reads TGTGCCAGCAGCGTAACGACAGGGGGCGAGCAGTACTTC.

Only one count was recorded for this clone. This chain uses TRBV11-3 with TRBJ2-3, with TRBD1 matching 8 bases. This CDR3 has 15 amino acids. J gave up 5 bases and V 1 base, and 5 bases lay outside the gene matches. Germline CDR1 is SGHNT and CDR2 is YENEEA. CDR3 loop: CASSLGTGFIDTQYF. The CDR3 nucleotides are TGTGCCAGCAGCTTAGGGACAGGGTTTATAGATACGCAGTATTTT.

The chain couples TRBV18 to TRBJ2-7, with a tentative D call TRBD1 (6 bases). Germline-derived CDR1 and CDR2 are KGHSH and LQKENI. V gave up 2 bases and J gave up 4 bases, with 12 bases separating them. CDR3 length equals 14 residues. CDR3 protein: CASSPKGQGYEQYF. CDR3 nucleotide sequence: TGTGCCAGCTCACCAAAGGGACAAGGATACGAGCAGTACTTC. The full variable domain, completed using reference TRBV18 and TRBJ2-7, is NAGVMQNPRHLVRRRGQEARLRCSPMKGHSHVYWYRQLPEEGLKFMVYLQKENIIDESGMPKERFSAEFPKEGPSILRIQQVVRGDSAAYFCASSPKGQGYEQYFGPGTRLTVT.

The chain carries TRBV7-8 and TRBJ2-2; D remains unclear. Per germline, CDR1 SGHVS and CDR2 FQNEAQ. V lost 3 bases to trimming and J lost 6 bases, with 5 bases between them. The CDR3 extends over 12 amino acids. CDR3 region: CASSFGAGELFF. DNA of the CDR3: TGTGCCAGCAGCTTCGGTGCCGGGGAGCTGTTTTTT.

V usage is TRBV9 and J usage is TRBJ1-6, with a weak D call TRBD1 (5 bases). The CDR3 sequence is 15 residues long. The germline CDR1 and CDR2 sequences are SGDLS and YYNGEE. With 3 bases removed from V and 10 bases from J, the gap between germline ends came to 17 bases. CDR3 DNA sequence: TGTGCCAGCAGCGGCTGGACATCTACACAGTCACCCCTCCACTTT. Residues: CASSGWTSTQSPLHF.

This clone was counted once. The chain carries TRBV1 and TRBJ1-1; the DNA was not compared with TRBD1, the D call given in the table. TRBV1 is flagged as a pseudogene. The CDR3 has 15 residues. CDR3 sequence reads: CTSSHHRGLNTEAFF. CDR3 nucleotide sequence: TGCACCAGCAGCCATCACAGGGGACTGAACACTGAAGCTTTCTTT.

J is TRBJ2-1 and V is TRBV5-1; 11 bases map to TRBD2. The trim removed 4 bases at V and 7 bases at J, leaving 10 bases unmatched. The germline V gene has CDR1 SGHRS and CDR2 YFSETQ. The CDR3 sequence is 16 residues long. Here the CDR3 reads CASSPTSGRALNEQFF. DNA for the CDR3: TGCGCCAGCAGCCCAACTAGCGGGAGAGCACTAAATGAGCAGTTCTTC.

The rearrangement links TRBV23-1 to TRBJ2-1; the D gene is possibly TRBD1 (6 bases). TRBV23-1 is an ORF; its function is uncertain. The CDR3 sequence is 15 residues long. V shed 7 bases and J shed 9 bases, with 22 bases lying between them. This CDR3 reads CASTSGHGTSGEQFF. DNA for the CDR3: TGCGCCAGCACCTCGGGACACGGAACCTCAGGTGAGCAGTTCTTC.

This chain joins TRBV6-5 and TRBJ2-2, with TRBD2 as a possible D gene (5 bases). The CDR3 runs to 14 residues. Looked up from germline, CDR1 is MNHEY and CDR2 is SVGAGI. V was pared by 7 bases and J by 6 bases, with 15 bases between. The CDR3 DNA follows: TGTGCCAGCAAGCGGAGTTATGCGGCCGGGGAGCTGTTTTTT. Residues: CASKRSYAAGELFF.

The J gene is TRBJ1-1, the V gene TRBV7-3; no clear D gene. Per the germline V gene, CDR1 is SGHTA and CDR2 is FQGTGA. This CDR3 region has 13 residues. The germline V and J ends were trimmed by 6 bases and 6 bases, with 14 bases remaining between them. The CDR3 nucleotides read TGTGCCAGCAGTTCCTACGGCACAGCTGAAGCTTTCTTT. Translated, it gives CASSSYGTAEAFF.

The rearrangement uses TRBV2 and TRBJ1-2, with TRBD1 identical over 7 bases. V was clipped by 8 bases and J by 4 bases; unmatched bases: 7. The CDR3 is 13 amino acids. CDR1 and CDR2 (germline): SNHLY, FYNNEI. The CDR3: CASRMSGGYGYTF. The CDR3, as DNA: TGTGCCAGCCGGATGTCAGGGGGCTATGGCTACACCTTC.

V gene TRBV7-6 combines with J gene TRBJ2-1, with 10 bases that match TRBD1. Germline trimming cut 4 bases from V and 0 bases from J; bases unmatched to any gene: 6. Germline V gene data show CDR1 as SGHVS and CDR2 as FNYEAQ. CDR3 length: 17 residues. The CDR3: CASSYRDRGSSYNEQFF. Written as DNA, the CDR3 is TGTGCCAGCAGCTACCGGGACAGGGGTAGCTCCTACAATGAGCAGTTCTTC.

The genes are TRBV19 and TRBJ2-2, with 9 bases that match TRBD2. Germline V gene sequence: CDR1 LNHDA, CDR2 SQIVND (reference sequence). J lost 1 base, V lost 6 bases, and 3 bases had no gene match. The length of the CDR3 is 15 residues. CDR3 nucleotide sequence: TGTGCCAGTAGGGGAGCGGGGGGGAACACCGGGGAGCTGTTTTTT. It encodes CASRGAGGNTGELFF.

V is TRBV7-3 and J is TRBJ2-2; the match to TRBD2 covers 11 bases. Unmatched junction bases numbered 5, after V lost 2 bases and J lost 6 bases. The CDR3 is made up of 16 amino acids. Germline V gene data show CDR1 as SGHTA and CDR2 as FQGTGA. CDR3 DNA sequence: TGTGCCAGCAGCTTAGAGACTAGCGGGATGGCCGGGGAGCTGTTTTTT. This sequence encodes CASSLETSGMAGELFF. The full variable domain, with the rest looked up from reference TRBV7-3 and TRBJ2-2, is GAGVSQTPSNKVTEKGKYVELRCDPISGHTALYWYRQSLGQGPEFLIYFQGTGAADDSGLPNDRFFAVRPEGSVSTLKIQRTERGDSAVYLCASSLETSGMAGELFFGEGSRLTVL.

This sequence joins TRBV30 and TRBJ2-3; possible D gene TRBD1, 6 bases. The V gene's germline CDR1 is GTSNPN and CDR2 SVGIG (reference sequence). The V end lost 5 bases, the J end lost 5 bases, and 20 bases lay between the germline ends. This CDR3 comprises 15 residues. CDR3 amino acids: CAWSRQGPRGDTQYF. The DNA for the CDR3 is TGTGCCTGGTCCCGGCAGGGGCCAAGGGGAGATACGCAGTATTTT. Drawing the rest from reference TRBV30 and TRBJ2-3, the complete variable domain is SQTIHQWPATLVQPVGSPLSLECTVEGTSNPNLYWYRQAAGRGLQLLFYSVGIGQISSEVPQNLSASRPQDRQFILSSKKLLLSDSGFYLCAWSRQGPRGDTQYFGPGTRLTVL.

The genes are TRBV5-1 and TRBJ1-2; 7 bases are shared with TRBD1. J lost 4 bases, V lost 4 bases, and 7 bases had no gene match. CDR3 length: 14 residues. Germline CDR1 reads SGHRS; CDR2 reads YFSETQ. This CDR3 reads CASSMGTVGYGYTF. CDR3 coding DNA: TGCGCCAGCAGCATGGGGACAGTTGGCTATGGCTACACCTTC.

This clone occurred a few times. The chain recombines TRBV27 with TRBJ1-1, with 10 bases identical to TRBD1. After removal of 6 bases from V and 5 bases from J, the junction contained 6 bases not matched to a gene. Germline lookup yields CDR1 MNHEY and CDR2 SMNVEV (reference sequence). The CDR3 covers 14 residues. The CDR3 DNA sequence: TGTGCCAGCAGACACGGGACAGGGGAAACTGAAGCTTTCTTT. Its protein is CASRHGTGETEAFF.

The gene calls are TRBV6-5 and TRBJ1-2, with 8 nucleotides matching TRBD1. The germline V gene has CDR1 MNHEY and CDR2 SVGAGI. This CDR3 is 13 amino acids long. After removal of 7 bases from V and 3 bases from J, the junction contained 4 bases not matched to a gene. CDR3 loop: CASKTGAHYGYTF. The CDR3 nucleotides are TGTGCCAGCAAGACAGGGGCACACTATGGCTACACCTTC.

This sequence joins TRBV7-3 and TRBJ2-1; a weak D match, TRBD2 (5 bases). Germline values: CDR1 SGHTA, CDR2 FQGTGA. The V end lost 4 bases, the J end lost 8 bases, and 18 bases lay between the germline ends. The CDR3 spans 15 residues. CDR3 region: CASSSGRDLSDEQFF. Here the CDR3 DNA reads TGTGCCAGCAGCTCTGGTCGGGATCTTAGCGATGAGCAGTTCTTC.

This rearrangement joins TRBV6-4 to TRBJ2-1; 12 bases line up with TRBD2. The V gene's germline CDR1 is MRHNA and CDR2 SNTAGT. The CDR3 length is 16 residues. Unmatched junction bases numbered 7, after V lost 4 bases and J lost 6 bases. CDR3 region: CASSGTSGIFANEQFF. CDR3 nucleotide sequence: TGTGCCAGCAGTGGGACTAGCGGGATCTTTGCCAATGAGCAGTTCTTC.

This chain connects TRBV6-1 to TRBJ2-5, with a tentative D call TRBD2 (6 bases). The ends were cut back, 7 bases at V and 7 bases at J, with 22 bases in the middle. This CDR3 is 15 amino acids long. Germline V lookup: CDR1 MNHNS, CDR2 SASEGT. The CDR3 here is CASTGISGTGGTQYF. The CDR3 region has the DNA TGTGCCAGCACAGGCATCTCAGGTACCGGGGGGACCCAGTACTTC.

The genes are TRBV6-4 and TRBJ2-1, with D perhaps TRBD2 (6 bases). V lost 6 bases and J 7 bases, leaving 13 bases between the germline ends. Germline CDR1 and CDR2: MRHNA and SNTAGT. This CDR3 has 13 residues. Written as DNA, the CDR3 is TGTGCCAGCAGGATGGGAGGTTCGAATGAGCAGTTCTTC. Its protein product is CASRMGGSNEQFF.